This TCR beta chain was sequenced for a study of CD8 T cells in ankylosing spondylitis (dated by TCRdb to 2016 to 2017). Notes on the research overall: T cell receptor beta repertoires were profiled in healthy donors and ankylosing spondylitis patients so that disease-linked TCR variants could be found. The full study cohort was made up of about 24 ankylosing spondylitis patients and around 100 healthy donors. Samples of peripheral blood were taken, and for ankylosing spondylitis patients, synovial fluid was collected as well. What the study reported, not specific to this receptor: Blood from ankylosing spondylitis patients appeared to be characterized by a TCR beta motif composed of eight highly homologous amino acid variants. Some motif variants had previously been reported in the synovial fluid and blood of reactive arthritis patients, which suggests shared mechanisms of disease initiation. According to the report, matched synovial fluid samples from ankylosing spondylitis patients were significantly enriched for the disease-linked clones. The disease-linked clones showed a CD8+ phenotype and occurred at relatively low frequencies in peripheral blood.

The data were produced on an Illumina HiSeq 2500. Quantitative 5'-RACE with molecular barcodes was the method used to prepare the TCR beta libraries. The authors' pipeline ran thus. A new computational method, built on a probabilistic model of VDJ rearrangement, was used to identify disease-linked TCR variants. TCRdb reprocessed the public reads (quality trimming at Q25 with fastp, clone calling with MiXCR) and kept in-frame beta chains. Here each entry gathers all rows of one CDR3 protein and keeps the most common genes and DNA. These V and J calls rely on TCRdb rather than the paper's analysis. This sample gives 500,000 to 650,000 distinct CDR3 sequences in total; roughly 5.3% of them show up just once. Together, the top ten hold roughly 3.5% of the sample. A word on this clonotype: No antigen is known for it. The record has no base qualities; no much larger clone is one base away.

V lost 2 bases and J lost 5 bases, and the count of bases not matched to a germline gene is 4. In the germline V gene, CDR1 corresponds to SGHTA and CDR2 to FQGNSA. The CDR3, from cysteine to phenylalanine, totals 15 residues. Of the read, only the CDR3 DNA is kept; its 45 bases are in frame from base 1. This sequence was found in a male donor with ankylosing spondylitis. Material for sequencing was blood, either unsorted or a sorted T cell fraction (not recorded which). Recombination connected TRBV7-2 to TRBJ1-4, and 8 junctional nucleotides match TRBD1. The DNA sequence is as follows: TGTGCCAGCAGCTTACAGGGGGCTTCAAATGAAAAACTGTTTTTT. Its coded protein is CASSLQGASNEKLFF.